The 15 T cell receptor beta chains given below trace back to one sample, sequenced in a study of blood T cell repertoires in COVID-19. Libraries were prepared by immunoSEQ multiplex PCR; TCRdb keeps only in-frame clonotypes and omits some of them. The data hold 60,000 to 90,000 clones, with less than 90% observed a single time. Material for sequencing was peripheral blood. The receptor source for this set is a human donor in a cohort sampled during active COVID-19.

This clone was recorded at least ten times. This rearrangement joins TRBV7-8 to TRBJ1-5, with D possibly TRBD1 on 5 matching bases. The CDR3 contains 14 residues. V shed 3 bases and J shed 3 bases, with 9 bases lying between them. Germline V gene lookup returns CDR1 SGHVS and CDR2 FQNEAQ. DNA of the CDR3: TGTGCCAGCAGCTTGGGGCAGTTCAATCAGCCCCAGCATTTT. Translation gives CASSLGQFNQPQHF.

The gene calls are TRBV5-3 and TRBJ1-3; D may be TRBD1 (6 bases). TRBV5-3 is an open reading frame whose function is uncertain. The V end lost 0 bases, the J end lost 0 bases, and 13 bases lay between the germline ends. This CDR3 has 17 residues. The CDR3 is CARSLDGQMSSGNTIYF. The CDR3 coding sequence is TGTGCCAGAAGCTTGGATGGACAGATGAGCTCTGGAAACACCATATATTTT.

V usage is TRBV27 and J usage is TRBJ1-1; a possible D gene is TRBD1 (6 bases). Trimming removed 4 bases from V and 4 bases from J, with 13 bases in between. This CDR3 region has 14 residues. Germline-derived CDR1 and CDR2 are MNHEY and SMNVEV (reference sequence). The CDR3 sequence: CASSSGVGGTEAFF. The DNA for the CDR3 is TGTGCCAGCAGTTCAGGGGTCGGAGGCACTGAAGCTTTCTTT.

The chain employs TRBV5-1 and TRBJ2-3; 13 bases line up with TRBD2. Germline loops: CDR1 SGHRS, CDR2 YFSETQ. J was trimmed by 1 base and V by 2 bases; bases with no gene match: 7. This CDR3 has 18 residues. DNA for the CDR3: TGCGCCAGCAGCTTCGGACTAGCGGGGGCGATTGGCACAGATACGCAGTATTTT. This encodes CASSFGLAGAIGTDTQYF. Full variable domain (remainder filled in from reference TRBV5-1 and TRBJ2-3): KAGVTQTPRYLIKTRGQQVTLSCSPISGHRSVSWYQQTPGQGLQFLFEYFSETQRNKGNFPGRFSGRQFSNSRSEMNVSTLELGDSALYLCASSFGLAGAIGTDTQYFGPGTRLTVL.

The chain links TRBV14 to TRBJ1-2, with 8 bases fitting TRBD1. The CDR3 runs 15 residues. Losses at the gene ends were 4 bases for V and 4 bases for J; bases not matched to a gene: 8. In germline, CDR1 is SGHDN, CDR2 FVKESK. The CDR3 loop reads CASSPDYRGIYGYTF. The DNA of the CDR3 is TGTGCCAGCAGCCCGGACTACAGGGGGATCTATGGCTACACCTTC.

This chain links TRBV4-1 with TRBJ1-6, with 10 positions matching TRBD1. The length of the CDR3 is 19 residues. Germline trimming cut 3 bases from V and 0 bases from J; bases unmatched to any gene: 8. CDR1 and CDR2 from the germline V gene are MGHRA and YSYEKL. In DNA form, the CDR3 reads TGCGCCAGCAGCCAGGATCCGGGACAGGGGAGCTCCTATAATTCACCCCTCCACTTT. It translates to CASSQDPGQGSSYNSPLHF.

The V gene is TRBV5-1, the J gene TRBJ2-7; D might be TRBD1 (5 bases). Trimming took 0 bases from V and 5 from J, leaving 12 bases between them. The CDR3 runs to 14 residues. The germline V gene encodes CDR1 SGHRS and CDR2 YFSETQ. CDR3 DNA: TGCGCCAGCAGCTTGGAGAAGGGGATGGACGAGCAGTACTTC. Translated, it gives CASSLEKGMDEQYF.

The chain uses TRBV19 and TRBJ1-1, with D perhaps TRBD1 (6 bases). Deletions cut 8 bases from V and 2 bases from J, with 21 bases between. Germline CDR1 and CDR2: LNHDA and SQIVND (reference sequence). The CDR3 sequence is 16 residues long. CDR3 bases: TGTGCCAGTCGACCCAGGGGTCTAGGGGGAAACACTGAAGCTTTCTTT. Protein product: CASRPRGLGGNTEAFF.

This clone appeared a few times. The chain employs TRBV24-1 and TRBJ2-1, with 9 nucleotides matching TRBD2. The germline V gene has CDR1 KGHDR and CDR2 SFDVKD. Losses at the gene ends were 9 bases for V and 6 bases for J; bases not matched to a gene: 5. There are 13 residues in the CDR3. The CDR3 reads CATGTSIINEQFF. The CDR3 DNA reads TGTGCCACCGGGACTAGCATAATCAATGAGCAGTTCTTC.

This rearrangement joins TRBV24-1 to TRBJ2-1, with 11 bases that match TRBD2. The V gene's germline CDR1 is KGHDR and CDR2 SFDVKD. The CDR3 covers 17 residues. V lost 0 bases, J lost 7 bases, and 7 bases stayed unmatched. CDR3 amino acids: CATSDLSSGRATNEQFF. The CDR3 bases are TGTGCCACCAGTGATTTGAGTAGCGGGAGGGCCACTAATGAGCAGTTCTTC.

The CDR3 region is CASTGTDQETQYF. CDR3 bases: TGTGCCAGCACCGGGACAGACCAAGAGACCCAGTACTTC. The chain combines TRBV25-1 with TRBJ2-5, with 7 nucleotides matching TRBD1. The V segment lost 7 bases and the J segment 0 bases; nucleotides outside the gene matches: 2. The length of the CDR3 is 13 residues. Germline loops: CDR1 MGHDK, CDR2 SYGVNS.

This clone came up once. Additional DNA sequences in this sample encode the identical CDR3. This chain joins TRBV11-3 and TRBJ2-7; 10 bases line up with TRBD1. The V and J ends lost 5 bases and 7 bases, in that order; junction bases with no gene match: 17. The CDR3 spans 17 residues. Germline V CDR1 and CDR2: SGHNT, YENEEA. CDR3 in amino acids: CASSVRGGDRGLGEQYF. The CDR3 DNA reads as TGTGCCAGCAGCGTTCGGGGCGGGGACAGGGGTCTTGGGGAGCAGTACTTC.

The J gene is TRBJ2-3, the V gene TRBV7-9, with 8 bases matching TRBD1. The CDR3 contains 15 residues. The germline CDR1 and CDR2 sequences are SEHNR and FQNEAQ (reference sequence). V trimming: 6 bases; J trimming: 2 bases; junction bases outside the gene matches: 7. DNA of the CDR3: TGTGCCAGCAGGAGGACAGGGAGAACCACAGATACGCAGTATTTT. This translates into CASRRTGRTTDTQYF. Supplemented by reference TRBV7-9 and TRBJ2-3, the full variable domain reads DTGVSQNPRHKITKRGQNVTFRCDPISEHNRLYWYRQTLGQGPEFLTYFQNEAQLEKSRLLSDRFSAERPKGSFSTLEIQRTEQGDSAMYLCASRRTGRTTDTQYFGPGTRLTVL.

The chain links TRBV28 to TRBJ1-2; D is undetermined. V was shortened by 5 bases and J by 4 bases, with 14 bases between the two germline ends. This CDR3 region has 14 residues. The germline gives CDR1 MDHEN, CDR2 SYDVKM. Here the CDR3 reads CASSTPRTGYGYTF. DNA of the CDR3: TGTGCCAGCAGTACCCCAAGAACGGGCTATGGCTACACCTTC.

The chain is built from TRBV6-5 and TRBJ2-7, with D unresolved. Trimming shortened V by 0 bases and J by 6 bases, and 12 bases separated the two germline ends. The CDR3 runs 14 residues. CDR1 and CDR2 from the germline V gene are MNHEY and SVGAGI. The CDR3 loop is CASSYSSRSPEQYF. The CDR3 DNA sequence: TGTGCCAGCAGTTACTCGAGTCGTTCCCCCGAGCAGTACTTC.